Below, 13 T cell receptor beta chains from the same sample are listed, as sequenced in a study of T-cell memory formation after mild COVID-19 (dated by TCRdb to the early 2020s). Receptors were amplified or captured by 5' RACE. Sequenced using an Illumina NovaSeq 6000. TCRdb handled the public reads itself, with Q25 trimming in fastp and clone calling in MiXCR, and kept productive beta chains. Rows are unified per CDR3 protein, each entry keeping the most common DNA and genes. The sample table shows some 250,000 distinct CDR3 sequences, and roughly a tenth are seen once. Of the sample, around 23% is held by the ten largest clones. Sequencing was carried out using PBMCs or a T cell subset sorted from them (not recorded which). The source is a man between 18 and 35 years old who had mild COVID-19 (a few samples of this study predate the infection). The sample titles of this study are shuffled in the database, so cell type and time point are left out; the donor was told from shared clones.

This chain connects TRBV12-3 or TRBV12-4 to TRBJ1-6; no firm D call. Trimming pared 7 bases from V and 6 bases from J, leaving 10 bases between. The CDR3 contains 13 residues. The CDR3 loop reads CASTPVANSPLHF. The CDR3 nucleotides are TGTGCCAGCACCCCGGTTGCTAATTCACCCCTCCACTTT.

The genes are TRBV5-1 and TRBJ2-5; D uncertain. CDR1 is SGHRS, CDR2 YFSETQ, per germline. Trimming removed 4 bases at V and 3 bases at J, with 4 bases between. The CDR3 spans 11 residues. CDR3 amino acids: CASSMEETQYF. The CDR3 DNA reads TGCGCCAGCAGCATGGAAGAGACCCAGTACTTC.

This clonotype was picked up a small number of times. This chain uses TRBV12-3 or TRBV12-4 with TRBJ1-4, with D maybe TRBD1 (6 bases). The V and J ends lost 10 bases and 8 bases respectively, with 20 bases between them. There are 14 residues in the CDR3. The DNA of the CDR3 is TGTGCCAACAGCTCTACTACAGGGAACGAAAAACTGTTTTTT. This codes for CANSSTTGNEKLFF.

This clonotype was seen repeatedly, ten times or more. The chain couples TRBV5-1 to TRBJ2-5; 8 nucleotides align to TRBD2. CDR3 length: 15 amino acids. The V segment lost 4 bases and the J segment 5 bases; nucleotides outside the gene matches: 10. The germline V gene encodes CDR1 SGHRS and CDR2 YFSETQ. CDR3 sequence reads: CASSGRGLAWETQYF. CDR3 DNA sequence: TGCGCCAGCAGCGGACGAGGACTAGCTTGGGAGACCCAGTACTTC.

This clonotype occurred a few times. The chain couples TRBV6-2 or TRBV6-3 to TRBJ2-3; tentative D call: TRBD1 (6 bases). Trimming stripped 6 bases from V and 1 base from J, with 8 bases between. The V gene's germline CDR1 is MNHEY and CDR2 SVGEGT. CDR3 length: 13 residues. DNA of the CDR3: TGTGCCAGCAGAGGACAGCGCACAGATACGCAGTATTTT. This codes for CASRGQRTDTQYF.

This clonotype was recorded a few times. The rearrangement uses TRBV6-2 or TRBV6-3 and TRBJ2-7, with D perhaps matching TRBD1 or TRBD2 (5 bases each). The CDR3 runs to 13 residues. CDR1 MNHEY and CDR2 SVGEGT come from the germline V gene. V lost 5 bases to trimming and J lost 3 bases, with 11 bases between them. The CDR3 nucleotides read TGTGCCAGCAGTGTTTGGGGGTACTACGAGCAGTACTTC. Encoded protein: CASSVWGYYEQYF.

In its sample, this clonotype was seen a few times. This chain joins TRBV12-3 or TRBV12-4 and TRBJ1-5; D gene unclear. The CDR3 runs to 14 residues. V was shortened by 5 bases and J by 3 bases, with 11 bases between the two germline ends. CDR3 coding DNA: TGTGCCAGCAGTCCCCGGGAATACAATCAGCCCCAGCATTTT. It codes for CASSPREYNQPQHF.

The V and J genes are TRBV7-3 and TRBJ2-1; 7 nucleotides line up with TRBD1. V shed 5 bases and J 2 bases; nucleotides not matched to a gene: 0. The CDR3 spans 13 residues. Germline-derived CDR1 and CDR2 are SGHTA and FQGTGA. CDR3 residues: CASSGTAYNEQFF. CDR3 DNA: TGTGCCAGCAGCGGGACAGCCTACAATGAGCAGTTCTTC. Variable domain in full (rest from reference TRBV7-3 and TRBJ2-1): GAGVSQTPSNKVTEKGKYVELRCDPISGHTALYWYRQSLGQGPEFLIYFQGTGAADDSGLPNDRFFAVRPEGSVSTLKIQRTERGDSAVYLCASSGTAYNEQFFGPGTRLTVL.

V gene TRBV5-1 combines with J gene TRBJ1-2, with D perhaps TRBD1 (6 bases). Germline V gene sequence: CDR1 SGHRS, CDR2 YFSETQ. V was pared by 4 bases and J by 2 bases, with 18 bases between. The CDR3 is 16 residues long. As DNA, the CDR3 is TGCGCCAGCAGCCCAGTGGTGTGGACAGCGAACTATGGCTACACCTTC. It codes for CASSPVVWTANYGYTF.

The chain uses TRBV15 and TRBJ2-3, with 8 positions matching TRBD1. The J segment lost 3 bases and the V segment lost 8 bases, leaving 4 bases of the junction unmatched. Germline V gene data show CDR1 as LNHNV and CDR2 as YYDKDF (reference sequence). The CDR3 has 13 residues. As DNA, the CDR3 is TGTGCCACCGCAGGGGGCTGGACAGATACGCAGTATTTT. Its protein is CATAGGWTDTQYF.

This clonotype came up many times. The chain links TRBV10-2 to TRBJ1-1; D gene unclear. Per germline, CDR1 WSHSY and CDR2 SAAADI. Trimming removed 2 bases at V and 6 bases at J, with 16 bases between. The CDR3 covers 15 residues. CDR3 sequence (DNA): TGCGCCAGCAGTGAGCCCTCCCTAAAATACTCTGAAGCTTTCTTT. Translation: CASSEPSLKYSEAFF.

This clonotype was detected a few times. The chain recombines TRBV6-1 with TRBJ1-1, with 8 bases lining up with TRBD1. CDR3 size: 14 residues. CDR1 is MNHNS, CDR2 SASEGT, per germline. Trimming removed 6 bases from V and 1 base from J; junction bases left unmatched: 4. The DNA for the CDR3 is TGTGCCAGCAGCAAAGGACAGGGGAACACTGAAGCTTTCTTT. The encoded protein is CASSKGQGNTEAFF.

The chain carries TRBV20-1 and TRBJ1-2; 8 nucleotides agree with TRBD1. CDR1 is DFQATT and CDR2 is SNEGSKA in the germline V gene (reference sequence). This CDR3 contains 13 residues. Germline trimming cut 0 bases from V and 8 bases from J; bases unmatched to any gene: 5. The CDR3 bases are TGCAGTGCTAGAGAACCGGACAGGGAGGGCTACACCTTC. It encodes CSAREPDREGYTF.